Detailed here is one T cell receptor (beta chain). This clone was seen a handful of times. Its target antigen remains unknown. No base qualities exist here, and no much larger clone lies one base off it. Per the germline V gene (reference sequence), SEHNR is the CDR1 and FQNEAQ is the CDR2. The CDR3 numbers 15 residues from cysteine through phenylalanine. Only the CDR3 part of the read is kept: 45 bases, read in frame from the first base. The germline V end is reduced by 7 bases and the J end by 3 bases; junction bases left unmatched: 5. The entire isolated RNA was reverse transcribed using the High Capacity cDNA Reverse Transcription Kit, and thus expressed TCRB transcripts were sequenced. Naive, central memory and regulatory T cell samples underwent deep immunoSEQ sequencing, averaging about 3.57 million total reads per sample. Sorted cells were lysed in RLT buffer and RNA was extracted with DNase-treated RNeasy Micro or Mini kits, depending on cell number. To prevent cross-contamination, each cell subset was processed individually, whereas patient and healthy donor samples were processed jointly. Using the immunoSEQ multiplex PCR, TCRB sequences were amplified from cDNA into 87-bp fragments spanning the CDR3 region. Sequencing of the amplicons was performed on the Illumina HiSeq platform. Concerning the study's data processing: PCR bias was computationally corrected using synthetic template baselines, reads within Hamming distance 2 were collapsed, and singletons that could not be merged were discarded. By aligning reads against IMGT, V, D and J genes, CDR3 length, and insertions or deletions at six rearrangement sites were assigned. Within each subset, clonotype counts were normalized to the number of sorted cells before true diversity and Gini coefficients were calculated with the tcR R package. Repertoire sharing was quantified using the overlap coefficient calculated on TCRB nucleotide sequences. Out-of-frame TCRB sequences from naive cells were analyzed as a proxy for the pre-selection repertoire. As stored in TCRdb, this immuneACCESS dataset retains in-frame rearrangements with V and J assigned. A fraction of the clones does not appear; measured against another copy, unresolved V genes explain less than half of the discrepancy, and the remainder lacks a known reason. For V, J and clone size, that table is used; D and trimming come from the DNA. The table for this sample lists about 900,000 clones; 17% of them were counted only once. The ten largest clonotypes hold 0.02% to 0.025% of the sample.

These data belong to a study of beta chain features in type 1 diabetes (dated by TCRdb to between 2017 and 2018). Describing the broader study: Patients and healthy donors did not differ in mean age, gender distribution, total cell number or subset yield. A total of 85 million to 110 million sorted cells were examined across all samples, and RNA yield correlated strongly with the number of cells per subset. In the study, TCRB repertoires of sorted circulating CD4+ T cell subsets from recently diagnosed type 1 diabetes patients were compared with those of matched healthy donors. Regulatory and stem cell-like memory subsets were obtained from only 8 patients and roughly 8 healthy donors, while naive and central memory subsets were obtained from all 30 or so donors.

Each donor gave one peripheral blood draw, averaging roughly 0.11 L, which was collected into heparinised tubes. Using a panel that included CD45RO, CCR7, CD25, CD127, CD95 and CD27, naive, central memory, regulatory and stem cell-like memory CD4+ T cells were sorted on a BD FACSAria II. All sorted populations exceeded 95% purity. Right away, PBMCs were isolated by Lymphoprep density gradient centrifugation and were stained directly, with no culture step. Samples were stained and sorted in pairs, with one healthy donor and one patient per experiment, so that batch effects were minimized. Paper-wide results and their limitations: Because small numbers of individuals were included in the HLA sub-analyses, any influence of HLA type on TCRB rearrangement was left unresolved. Shorter templates might be favored by PCR, yet because patient and control samples were amplified and corrected together, any such skew would affect both groups equally. Because cDNA was sequenced instead of genomic DNA, activated cells with high expression could be over-represented, although the groups did not differ in activation or CD3 levels. Fewer insertions and more nucleotide deletions at VDJ recombination sites were observed in patients with type 1 diabetes, implying thymic rearrangement abnormalities. Naive, central memory and regulatory TCRB repertoires appeared to be more similar among patients than among healthy donors. In all four CD4+ subsets, TCRB CDR3 length was moderately but significantly shorter in type 1 diabetes patients.

The sequence derives from a young woman in good health. Sequenced sample: naive CD4+ T cells from blood. The cell subset or site label of this sample denotes: true naive CD4+ T cells. Recombination connected TRBV7-9 to TRBJ2-3, with 12 central nucleotides matching TRBD2. The CDR3 protein sequence reads: CASTTSGRRTDTQYF. Here is the DNA: TGTGCCAGCACCACTAGCGGGAGGAGGACAGATACGCAGTATTTT. Here the CDR3 is joined to the reference TRBV7-9 and TRBJ2-3 genes, and the full variable domain is: DTGVSQNPRHKITKRGQNVTFRCDPISEHNRLYWYRQTLGQGPEFLTYFQNEAQLEKSRLLSDRFSAERPKGSFSTLEIQRTEQGDSAMYLCASTTSGRRTDTQYFGPGTRLTVL.